The 14 T cell receptor beta chains below all came from one sample that was sequenced in a study of T cells in women clearing cervical HPV infection. Measured with immunoSEQ multiplex PCR; TCRdb has only the in-frame clones, and not every one. Seen in this sample are fewer than 50,000 clones; the ten most common clones hold 6% to 9%. The sequencing sample was made of blood buffy coat. The receptors derive from a woman aged 18-70 years with a cervical HPV16 infection that either progressed to CIN3+ or cleared (not recorded which).

On this clone: The read finishes 3 residues shy of the CDR3 end, and the germline J gene is used to complete it. The genes are TRBV5-1 and TRBJ1-3, with D uncertain. V lost 2 bases to trimming and J lost 0 bases, with 9 bases between them. Germline values: CDR1 SGHRS, CDR2 YFSETQ. This CDR3 comprises 15 residues. Here the CDR3 reads CASSLSQSSGNTIYF. The part of the CDR3 DNA that was read is TGCGCCAGCAGCTTAAGTCAGAGCTCTGGAAACACC.

On this clone itself: The read is 3 residues too short to cover the CDR3 end, so that end is filled in from the germline J gene. The chain employs TRBV2 and TRBJ2-7; TRBD1 matches at 7 bases. Trimming removed 9 bases from V and 2 bases from J; junction bases left unmatched: 13. The CDR3 is 15 amino acids. Germline-derived CDR1 and CDR2 are SNHLY and FYNNEI. CDR3 DNA (partial): TGTGCCAGTCGGGTGATAATAGGGGGCGCCTACGAG. Amino acids: CASRVIIGGAYE. The whole CDR3 reads CASRVIIGGAYEQYF.

Turning to this clone: Sequencing ends 3 residues short of the CDR3 end; the germline J gene provides the rest. The genes are TRBV5-1 and TRBJ2-7, with a possible D match to TRBD1 (6 bases). Between the trimmed V and J ends, which lost 0 bases and 3 bases, there was a span of 13 bases. The CDR3 extends over 15 amino acids. Germline V gene lookup returns CDR1 SGHRS and CDR2 YFSETQ. The CDR3 is CASSLGPDSHYEQYF. The part of the CDR3 DNA that was read is TGCGCCAGCAGCTTGGGCCCGGACAGCCACTACGAG.

This chain's CDR3 is CASSLPGLETTGELFF. The part of the CDR3 DNA that was read is TGTGCCAGCAGCCTTCCGGGACTAGAGACGACCGGGGAG. The V gene is TRBV7-3, the J gene TRBJ2-2; 8 bases fit TRBD2. The CDR3 is cut off 3 residues early in the read; its end comes from the germline J gene. The CDR3 runs to 16 residues. V was clipped by 5 bases and J by 5 bases; unmatched bases: 10. CDR1 and CDR2 (germline): SGHTA, FQGTGA. Looking up the rest from reference TRBV7-3 and TRBJ2-2 gives the full variable domain: GAGVSQTPSNKVTEKGKYVELRCDPISGHTALYWYRQSLGQGPEFLIYFQGTGAADDSGLPNDRFFAVRPEGSVSTLKIQRTERGDSAVYLCASSLPGLETTGELFFGEGSRLTVL.

To note about this clone: The sequenced fragment ends 3 residues before the CDR3 boundary, so the rest is inferred from the germline J gene. The chain carries TRBV5-1 and TRBJ2-5; TRBD2 matches 11 bases. Germline V CDR1 and CDR2: SGHRS, YFSETQ. The CDR3 sequence is 16 residues long. V was clipped by 3 bases and J by 5 bases; unmatched bases: 9. CDR3 sequence reads: CASSSGLAGSGETQYF. Partial CDR3 DNA: TGCGCCAGCAGCTCCGGACTAGCGGGTTCAGGGGAGACC.

The CDR3 bases that were read are TGTGCCAGTAGTCCAACAAGACTAGCGGGGCACTACGAG. As protein: CASSPTRLAGHYE. The full CDR3 protein is CASSPTRLAGHYEQYF. The chain has TRBV19 and TRBJ2-7; 11 bases fit TRBD2. The read ends 3 residues shy of where the CDR3 ends; the end is completed using the germline J gene. Germline V lookup: CDR1 LNHDA, CDR2 SQIVND (reference sequence). The CDR3 is 16 residues long. With 5 bases clipped from V and 3 bases from J, the junction kept 9 bases outside the gene matches.

Concerning this clone itself: The read comes to an end 3 residues before the CDR3 does, leaving the germline J gene to fill in the end. V usage is TRBV5-4 and J usage is TRBJ1-6; D not certain. Germline loops: CDR1 SGHNT, CDR2 YYREEE (reference sequence). The CDR3 extends over 15 amino acids. V lost 4 bases to trimming and J lost 2 bases, with 10 bases between them. CDR3 bases read: TGTGCCAGCAGCCCCTCAGGAGCCTATAATTCACCC. It is translated as CASSPSGAYNSP. The whole CDR3 is CASSPSGAYNSPLHF.

Comments on this clone: The CDR3 extends 3 residues past the end of the read, so its final part is completed from the germline J gene. The rearrangement links TRBV2 to TRBJ2-5; unclear D gene. Looked up from germline, CDR1 is SNHLY and CDR2 is FYNNEI. This CDR3 contains 12 residues. Trimming left V 9 bases short and J 4 bases short, with 12 bases between. The CDR3: CASQNRRETQYF. The sequenced CDR3 bases are TGTGCCAGTCAAAACAGACGAGAGACC. Drawing the rest from reference TRBV2 and TRBJ2-5, the complete variable domain is EPEVTQTPSHQVTQMGQEVILRCVPISNHLYFYWYRQILGQKVEFLVSFYNNEISEKSEIFDDQFSVERPDGSNFTLKIRSTKLEDSAMYFCASQNRRETQYFGPGTRLLVL.

The CDR3 here is CASSPGGEGNSPLHF. The CDR3 bases that were read are TGTGCCAGCTCACCGGGGGGAGAGGGGAATTCACCC. J is TRBJ1-6 and V is TRBV18; D possibly corresponds to TRBD1 (5 bases). The CDR3 is cut off 3 residues early in the read; its end comes from the germline J gene. Germline-derived CDR1 and CDR2 are KGHSH and LQKENI. Trimming removed 3 bases at V and 7 bases at J, with 13 bases between. The CDR3 covers 15 residues.

As to this clone: The read terminates 3 residues before the CDR3 end, so the remaining end is supplied by the germline J gene. This chain links TRBV11-2 with TRBJ2-7; perhaps TRBD1 as D (5 bases). The V gene lost 2 bases and the J gene lost 2 bases, with 10 bases spanning the gap. The germline CDR1 and CDR2 sequences are SGHAT and FQNNGV. This CDR3 is 14 amino acids long. The CDR3 loop reads CASSLRGITYEQYF. The sequenced part of the CDR3 DNA is TGTGCCAGCAGCTTAAGGGGTATAACCTACGAG.

Points on this clone: The CDR3 end is not reached by the read, which stops 3 residues before it; the germline J gene fills it in. This rearrangement joins TRBV5-1 to TRBJ2-2; 12 bases line up with TRBD2. Unmatched junction bases numbered 7, after V lost 1 base and J lost 0 bases. There are 19 residues in the CDR3. Germline loops: CDR1 SGHRS, CDR2 YFSETQ. The CDR3 bases that were read are TGCGCCAGCAGCTTGTTACTAGCGGGGGGTCCCACGAACACCGGGGAG. Amino acids: CASSLLLAGGPTNTGE. The CDR3 as a whole reads CASSLLLAGGPTNTGELFF.

To note about this clone: The read falls 3 residues short of the CDR3 end, and the missing part is taken from the germline J gene. This chain uses TRBV7-2 with TRBJ2-3; weak D call: TRBD1 (5 bases). This CDR3 region has 14 residues. Germline assignment: CDR1 SGHTA and CDR2 FQGNSA. Trimming pared 4 bases from V and 6 bases from J, leaving 14 bases between. CDR3 region: CASSYGQVADTQYF. The CDR3 DNA, read in part, is TGTGCCAGCAGCTACGGACAAGTGGCGGATACG.

Comments on this clone: The read ends 3 residues early relative to the CDR3; the germline J gene fills the gap. V is TRBV27 and J is TRBJ1-1; 8 nucleotides align to TRBD1. The CDR3 spans 15 residues. Trimming cost V 8 bases and J 5 bases; bases outside gene matches: 13. The V gene's germline CDR1 is MNHEY and CDR2 SMNVEV (reference sequence). The CDR3 reads CASAFSGTGGTEAFF. CDR3 DNA, as far as it was read: TGTGCCAGCGCCTTCTCCGGGACAGGAGGGACTGAA.

On this clone: The read terminates 3 residues ahead of where the CDR3 ends, so the germline J gene completes it. V is TRBV12-3 or TRBV12-4 and J is TRBJ1-6; D is possibly TRBD1 (6 bases). This CDR3 is built from 15 residues. Trimming left V 1 base short and J 6 bases short, with 10 bases between. This CDR3 reads CASSLDRVVNSPLHF. CDR3 DNA (partial): TGTGCCAGCAGTTTAGACAGGGTTGTTAATTCACCC.